This T cell receptor (beta chain) is from a study of cytomegalovirus exposure and HLA in healthy donors. The CDR3 contains 13 residues. The V gene's germline CDR1 is SGHTA and CDR2 FQGTGA. J was trimmed by 4 bases and V by 4 bases; bases with no gene match: 3. As for this clone: Its antigen is not identified.

Study results and limitations: A missense variant in DCLRE1C was later tied to TCR beta V- and J-gene trimming.

PCR involved 60 Vbeta and 13 Jbeta primers. The method was immunoSEQ multiplex PCR; TCRdb's version includes in-frame clones alone and lacks a portion of them. The table has some 200,000 clones, about 80% seen once. The chain carries TRBV7-3 and TRBJ1-1; TRBD1 agrees at 7 bases. Source material: PBMCs. The TCR was taken from a girl between 10 and 17 years old in good health and CMV-seronegative. CDR3 coding DNA: TGTGCCAGCAGCTCCGACAGGGCCACTGAAGCTTTCTTT. Its translation is CASSSDRATEAFF.